This entry lists 30 T cell receptor beta chains sequenced from one sample in a study of shared clonotypes between healthy human individuals. Data came from immunoSEQ multiplex PCR; TCRdb stores just in-frame clones and leaves some out. The sample includes about 600,000 clones, 95% to 98% of them seen just once. The sample comprised naive CD4+ T cells sorted from blood. Subset defined: CD45RA+ positively selected. These receptors were obtained from a woman in her twenties or thirties in good health.

This clone was detected only once. The chain couples TRBV2 to TRBJ2-3; 8 bases line up with TRBD1. Germline trimming cut 6 bases from V and 1 base from J; bases unmatched to any gene: 3. The germline V gene encodes CDR1 SNHLY and CDR2 FYNNEI. This CDR3 region has 14 residues. CDR3 bases: TGTGCCAGCAGGGCGACAGGGGGCACAGATACGCAGTATTTT. Protein sequence: CASRATGGTDTQYF.

This clone came up a few times. The rearrangement links TRBV4-1 to TRBJ1-5, with D possibly TRBD1 on 6 matching bases. The CDR3 length is 14 residues. In germline, CDR1 is MGHRA, CDR2 YSYEKL. V was cut by 6 bases and J by 2 bases, with 11 bases left in between. CDR3 in amino acids: CASRQGLGNQPQHF. As DNA, the CDR3 is TGCGCCAGCAGACAGGGATTGGGCAATCAGCCCCAGCATTTT.

Here the CDR3 DNA reads TGTGCCAGCAGGGAGGGTATTCAGCCCCAGCATTTT. Translated, it gives CASREGIQPQHF. The chain links TRBV6-1 to TRBJ1-5; D is unclear. Germline CDR1 reads MNHNS; CDR2 reads SASEGT. The V end was cut by 6 bases, the J end by 6 bases, with 9 bases between. The CDR3 runs 12 residues.

This chain connects TRBV18 to TRBJ2-1; TRBD2 might be the D (6 bases). The CDR3 covers 13 residues. Trimming stripped 3 bases from V and 11 bases from J, with 14 bases between. Germline V gene sequence: CDR1 KGHSH, CDR2 LQKENI. The CDR3 sequence: CASSPRGSEKQFF. As DNA, the CDR3 is TGTGCCAGCTCACCCCGGGGGTCGGAAAAGCAGTTCTTC.

The CDR3, as DNA: TGTGCCAGCAGTTCAAGCGGGAACGAGCAGTACTTC. Protein product: CASSSSGNEQYF. V gene TRBV27 combines with J gene TRBJ2-7; 7 bases match TRBD2. Unmatched junction bases numbered 2, after V lost 4 bases and J lost 5 bases. CDR1 is MNHEY and CDR2 is SMNVEV in the germline V gene (reference sequence). The CDR3 sequence is 12 residues long.

This chain links TRBV5-1 with TRBJ2-5; a weak D match, TRBD1 (5 bases). The CDR3 covers 16 residues. V was pared by 0 bases and J by 2 bases, with 14 bases between. The germline gives CDR1 SGHRS, CDR2 YFSETQ. CDR3 sequence reads: CASSLVTGILQETQYF. CDR3 coding DNA: TGCGCCAGCAGCTTGGTTACAGGTATCCTTCAAGAGACCCAGTACTTC.

The J gene is TRBJ1-1, the V gene TRBV11-2; 7 positions match TRBD1. CDR1 and CDR2 from the germline V gene are SGHAT and FQNNGV. This CDR3 has 15 amino acids. With V trimmed by 3 bases and J by 1 base, 5 bases remained unmatched. This chain's CDR3 is CASSFRTGPNTEAFF. Written as DNA, the CDR3 is TGTGCCAGCAGCTTCCGGACAGGACCGAACACTGAAGCTTTCTTT.

This chain links TRBV28 with TRBJ2-7; D perhaps matches TRBD2 (5 bases). V lost 7 bases and J 5 bases, leaving 18 bases between the germline ends. Germline V gene data show CDR1 as MDHEN and CDR2 as SYDVKM. The CDR3 totals 14 residues. The CDR3 nucleotides are TGTGCCAGCACCCCGGACGGGGAGCTGAACGAGCAGTACTTC. Its protein is CASTPDGELNEQYF.

V is TRBV28 and J is TRBJ2-6; D gene unclear. The CDR3 totals 15 residues. V lost 3 bases to trimming and J lost 1 base, with 7 bases between them. Germline assignment: CDR1 MDHEN and CDR2 SYDVKM. CDR3 DNA sequence: TGTGCCAGCAGTTTCGATGTTTCTGGGGCCAACGTCCTGACTTTC. This codes for CASSFDVSGANVLTF.

The J gene is TRBJ1-1, the V gene TRBV19, with 7 bases that match TRBD1. Losses at the gene ends were 4 bases for V and 1 base for J; bases not matched to a gene: 6. The CDR3 is made up of 15 amino acids. Germline V gives CDR1 LNHDA, CDR2 SQIVND (reference sequence). In DNA form, the CDR3 reads TGTGCCAGTAGTAACCCGGGACAGCCGAACACTGAAGCTTTCTTT. Amino acids: CASSNPGQPNTEAFF.

This chain uses TRBV5-1 with TRBJ2-7; unclear D gene. Trimming removed 4 bases at V and 6 bases at J, with 11 bases between. The CDR3 contains 12 residues. From germline, CDR1 is SGHRS and CDR2 YFSETQ. The CDR3 DNA follows: TGCGCCAGCAGCCCCACATCGGGCGAGCAGTACTTC. Protein sequence: CASSPTSGEQYF.

The chain is built from TRBV7-7 and TRBJ2-2; no clear D gene. This CDR3 has 12 amino acids. The V gene's germline CDR1 is SSHAT and CDR2 FNYEAQ (reference sequence). Trimming took 8 bases from V and 5 from J, leaving 9 bases between them. DNA for the CDR3: TGTGCCAGCGGTATGGGAACCGGGGAGCTGTTTTTT. Translating gives CASGMGTGELFF.

The gene calls are TRBV28 and TRBJ1-3; possible D gene TRBD1, 5 bases. Trimming removed 5 bases from V and 0 bases from J, with 11 bases in between. Per the germline V gene, CDR1 is MDHEN and CDR2 is SYDVKM. The CDR3 is 15 residues long. The CDR3 DNA reads as TGTGCCAGCAGTACAACAGGATCCTCTGGAAACACCATATATTTT. Amino acids: CASSTTGSSGNTIYF.

V gene TRBV5-1 combines with J gene TRBJ2-1; a possible D gene is TRBD1 (5 bases). Germline V CDR1 and CDR2: SGHRS, YFSETQ. The CDR3 spans 12 residues. The ends were cut back, 3 bases at V and 9 bases at J, with 10 bases in the middle. The CDR3 coding sequence is TGCGCCAGCAGCTCCCAGGGAACTGAGCAGTTCTTC. It codes for CASSSQGTEQFF.

The chain is built from TRBV2 and TRBJ2-3; D is ambiguous. The CDR3 covers 15 residues. The V end lost 7 bases, the J end lost 4 bases, and 18 bases lay between the germline ends. Germline CDR1 and CDR2: SNHLY and FYNNEI. CDR3 in DNA: TGTGCCAGCAAGGAAGATGGTAGCACCCCAGATACGCAGTATTTT. Its protein product is CASKEDGSTPDTQYF.

On this clone itself: Other nucleotide sequences in the sample specify the same CDR3. The V gene is TRBV27, the J gene TRBJ2-5, with D perhaps given as TRBD1 or TRBD2 (7 bases each). This CDR3 contains 16 residues. V lost 0 bases and J 7 bases, leaving 18 bases between the germline ends. Germline V gene sequence: CDR1 MNHEY, CDR2 SMNVEV (reference sequence). CDR3 in amino acids: CASSLSPQTGRVTQYF. The CDR3 region has the DNA TGTGCCAGCAGTTTATCCCCGCAGACAGGGAGGGTGACCCAGTACTTC.

The V gene is TRBV10-3, the J gene TRBJ1-1; D remains unclear. The CDR3 runs to 14 residues. Between the trimmed V and J ends, which lost 4 bases and 0 bases, there was a span of 9 bases. Germline V gene sequence: CDR1 ENHRY, CDR2 SYGVKD. The DNA for the CDR3 is TGTGCCATCAGTGGGGCTAAGGTGAACACTGAAGCTTTCTTT. Protein sequence: CAISGAKVNTEAFF.

The J gene is TRBJ1-1, the V gene TRBV7-9; 10 nucleotides line up with TRBD1. CDR1 is SEHNR, CDR2 FQNEAQ, per germline (reference sequence). This CDR3 contains 17 residues. Germline trimming cut 6 bases from V and 5 bases from J; bases unmatched to any gene: 15. The CDR3 loop is CASRGAIRQGAGTEAFF. Here the CDR3 DNA reads TGTGCCAGCAGAGGTGCAATACGACAGGGGGCTGGTACTGAAGCTTTCTTT.

The chain couples TRBV5-1 to TRBJ2-5, with 11 bases identical to TRBD2. The CDR3 consists of 16 residues. With 5 bases clipped from V and 2 bases from J, the junction kept 8 bases outside the gene matches. The V gene's germline CDR1 is SGHRS and CDR2 YFSETQ. The CDR3 DNA sequence: TGCGCCAGCAGTCTTCTAGCGGGAGGCAATCAAGAGACCCAGTACTTC. Its translation: CASSLLAGGNQETQYF.

V gene TRBV6-4 combines with J gene TRBJ1-6; D unclear. The V end lost 4 bases, the J end lost 1 base, and 5 bases lay between the germline ends. The CDR3 is 14 amino acids. The germline gives CDR1 MRHNA, CDR2 SNTAGT. The CDR3: CASSVVSYNSPLHF. The CDR3 region has the DNA TGTGCCAGCAGTGTCGTGTCCTATAATTCACCCCTCCACTTT.

This chain links TRBV4-2 with TRBJ1-4; 7 bases line up with TRBD1. V trimming: 1 base; J trimming: 7 bases; junction bases outside the gene matches: 6. Germline V gives CDR1 LGHNA, CDR2 YNFKEQ. The CDR3 covers 15 residues. The CDR3 DNA is TGTGCCAGCAGCCAAGTCGCGAGGGACAGTGAAAAACTGTTTTTT. This codes for CASSQVARDSEKLFF.

The rearrangement links TRBV11-2 to TRBJ2-1, with no clear D. This CDR3 spans 11 amino acids. V shed 6 bases and J shed 8 bases, with 8 bases lying between them. The germline CDR1 and CDR2 sequences are SGHAT and FQNNGV. CDR3 coding DNA: TGTGCCAGCAGTAAGACCTATGAGCAGTTCTTC. Its protein is CASSKTYEQFF.

The count of this clone is one. This chain uses TRBV7-2 with TRBJ2-7; D unresolved. CDR1 is SGHTA, CDR2 FQGNSA, per germline. V lost 3 bases and J lost 1, with 13 bases in between. This CDR3 has 15 amino acids. The chain's CDR3 is CASSFGQVVSYEQYF. The CDR3 nucleotides are TGTGCCAGCAGCTTTGGTCAGGTGGTTTCCTACGAGCAGTACTTC.

The chain is built from TRBV6-4 and TRBJ2-3, with 7 bases matching TRBD2. The CDR3 covers 14 residues. The V gene end was trimmed by 6 bases and the J gene end by 2 bases; junction bases not matched to a gene: 5. Germline loops: CDR1 MRHNA, CDR2 SNTAGT. CDR3 nucleotide sequence: TGTGCCAGCAGAGCGGGGCCTTCCACAGATACGCAGTATTTT. Its protein product is CASRAGPSTDTQYF.

The chain combines TRBV28 with TRBJ1-5, with D unresolved. The CDR3 loop spans 16 amino acids. The V gene lost 4 bases and the J gene lost 0 bases, with 13 bases spanning the gap. Germline V gene sequence: CDR1 MDHEN, CDR2 SYDVKM. The CDR3 DNA is TGTGCCAGCAGTTCCCCCGGACCCCATAGCAATCAGCCCCAGCATTTT. The encoded protein is CASSSPGPHSNQPQHF.

This chain links TRBV11-2 with TRBJ1-1, with D possibly being TRBD1 (5 bases). Germline loops: CDR1 SGHAT, CDR2 FQNNGV. The V gene lost 1 base and the J gene lost 4 bases, with 10 bases spanning the gap. The CDR3 spans 14 residues. DNA of the CDR3: TGTGCCAGCAGCTTAGGGGGGGGGAGCACTGAAGCTTTCTTT. Its translation: CASSLGGGSTEAFF.

The chain links TRBV10-1 to TRBJ2-7, with TRBD2 matching 9 bases. Germline lookup yields CDR1 WNHNN and CDR2 SYGVQD (reference sequence). CDR3 length: 15 residues. V dropped 0 bases and J dropped 3; count of bases not matched to a gene: 3. As DNA, the CDR3 is TGCGCCAGCAGTGAGTCAGTTAGCGGGAGCTACGAGCAGTACTTC. Its protein is CASSESVSGSYEQYF.

This clone has a handful of counts. The chain combines TRBV2 with TRBJ1-5; no definite D call. CDR1 is SNHLY, CDR2 FYNNEI, per germline. V gave up 0 bases and J gave up 5 bases, with 11 bases separating them. This CDR3 has 15 amino acids. The DNA of the CDR3 is TGTGCCAGCAGTGAAGCAGCAACTACCGATCAGCCCCAGCATTTT. Translated, it gives CASSEAATTDQPQHF.

V usage is TRBV6-5 and J usage is TRBJ2-2; TRBD2 matches 8 bases. The germline gives CDR1 MNHEY, CDR2 SVGAGI. The V and J ends lost 10 bases and 5 bases, in that order; junction bases with no gene match: 9. The CDR3 contains 14 residues. For the CDR3, the DNA is TGTGCCACCAGCCCGGGGGGGCAAACCGGGGAGCTGTTTTTT. Residues: CATSPGGQTGELFF.

The CDR3 region has the DNA TGTGCCACCAGCAGAGATGACAGGGGGAGCTCCTACGAGCAGTACTTC. Protein: CATSRDDRGSSYEQYF. The chain carries TRBV15 and TRBJ2-7; 9 bases line up with TRBD1. The CDR3 loop spans 16 amino acids. The J segment lost 0 bases and the V segment lost 0 bases, leaving 3 bases of the junction unmatched. Germline V gene lookup returns CDR1 LNHNV and CDR2 YYDKDF (reference sequence).